These 15 T cell receptor beta chains originate from one sample sequenced in a study of T cells in Graves' hyperthyroidism and ophthalmopathy (dated by TCRdb to about 2019). Library creation used multiplex PCR. Instrument on record: Illumina HiSeq 2000. Amplification of TCR beta CDR3 regions was carried out from RNA transcripts. The first round of RT-PCR for the TCR CDR3 was performed with the HTBI primer set and the Qiagen OneStep RT-PCR kit. TCRdb handled the public reads itself, with Q25 trimming in fastp and clone calling in MiXCR, and kept productive beta chains. Rows are unified per CDR3 protein, each entry keeping the most common DNA and genes. This sample is represented by some 800,000 distinct CDR3 sequences; 38% of them were singletons. The top ten clonotypes cover approximately 10% of the sample. The material sequenced was blood. Every receptor here comes from a man aged 18 to 29 with Graves' hyperthyroidism.

The table lists this clonotype with a few counts. The V and J genes are TRBV9 and TRBJ1-1; a weak D match, TRBD1 (5 bases). Germline loops: CDR1 SGDLS, CDR2 YYNGEE. The CDR3 sequence is 15 residues long. V lost 0 bases and J 8 bases, leaving 17 bases between the germline ends. Here the CDR3 reads CASSVGFNRSPEAFF. CDR3 bases: TGTGCCAGCAGCGTAGGGTTCAACAGGTCACCCGAAGCTTTCTTT.

A few counts support this clonotype. V is TRBV7-8 and J is TRBJ2-5; perhaps TRBD1 as D (5 bases). Trimming shortened V by 5 bases and J by 0 bases, and 10 bases separated the two germline ends. In germline, CDR1 is SGHVS, CDR2 FQNEAQ. The CDR3 is 14 amino acids. CDR3 in amino acids: CASSQGAYQETQYF. For the CDR3, the DNA is TGTGCCAGCAGCCAAGGGGCTTACCAAGAGACCCAGTACTTC.

For this clonotype: The junction departs from germline at one end; a sequencing error may be responsible. This chain links TRBV2 with TRBJ2-6; D possibly corresponds to TRBD1 (5 bases). The CDR3 loop spans 12 amino acids. Germline V CDR1 and CDR2: SNHLY, FYNNEI. CDR3 sequence: CASKTAEDTEAF. The CDR3 DNA reads TGTGCCAGCAAGACAGCCGAGGACACTGAAGCTTTC.

This clonotype was seen at least ten times. The chain couples TRBV12-3 or TRBV12-4 to TRBJ1-4, with a weak D call TRBD1 (5 bases). Trimming left V 7 bases short and J 8 bases short, with 17 bases between. This CDR3 has 14 amino acids. The CDR3 bases are TGTGCCAGCACCGGCTCTTGGGGGAAGGAAAAACTGTTTTTT. It yields the protein CASTGSWGKEKLFF.

The table lists this clonotype with many counts. V and J are TRBV14 and TRBJ1-1; weak D call: TRBD1 (6 bases). CDR3 length equals 15 residues. Germline V gene data show CDR1 as SGHDN and CDR2 as FVKESK. The V end was cut by 2 bases, the J end by 4 bases, with 14 bases between. The CDR3 coding sequence is TGTGCCAGCAGCCAAATCGGGGGCGGTAGCACTGAAGCTTTCTTT. Its protein product is CASSQIGGGSTEAFF. Filled out from reference TRBV14 and TRBJ1-1, the complete variable domain reads EAGVTQFPSHSVIEKGQTVTLRCDPISGHDNLYWYRRVMGKEIKFLLHFVKESKQDESGMPNNRFLAERTGGTYSTLKVQPAELEDSGVYFCASSQIGGGSTEAFFGQGTRLTVV.

This clonotype was observed a handful of times. The chain links TRBV20-1 to TRBJ2-5, with D tentatively TRBD1 or TRBD2 (5 bases each). The CDR3 length is 15 residues. Trimming stripped 3 bases from V and 1 base from J, with 15 bases between. Per the germline V gene, CDR1 is DFQATT and CDR2 is SNEGSKA (reference sequence). CDR3 residues: CSASRGPSFQETQYF. The CDR3 bases are TGCAGTGCTAGTAGGGGACCCTCCTTCCAAGAGACCCAGTACTTC.

This clonotype was detected only a few times. The rearrangement uses TRBV11-1 and TRBJ2-2; D remains unclear. There are 14 residues in the CDR3. Looked up from germline, CDR1 is SGHAT and CDR2 is FQDESV (reference sequence). Trimming stripped 3 bases from V and 2 bases from J, with 7 bases between. The CDR3 sequence is CASSLSANTGELFF. Written as DNA, the CDR3 is TGTGCCAGCAGCTTGAGTGCTAACACCGGGGAGCTGTTTTTT.

This chain uses TRBV20-1 with TRBJ1-5; a weak D match, TRBD1 (6 bases). V shed 4 bases and J shed 2 bases, with 15 bases lying between them. The CDR3 contains 15 residues. The germline V gene encodes CDR1 DFQATT and CDR2 SNEGSKA (reference sequence). DNA of the CDR3: TGCAGTGCTACGCCCCGGGGGCTAGGCAATCAGCCCCAGCATTTT. Translating it yields CSATPRGLGNQPQHF.

The table lists this clonotype with a few counts. The rearrangement links TRBV9 to TRBJ2-7; D ambiguous. V gave up 2 bases and J gave up 3 bases, with 15 bases separating them. The germline V gene has CDR1 SGDLS and CDR2 YYNGEE. The CDR3 is made up of 15 amino acids. CDR3: CASSVGSSISYEQYF. In DNA form, the CDR3 reads TGTGCCAGCAGCGTGGGTAGTTCGATTAGCTACGAGCAGTACTTC.

The rearrangement links TRBV2 to TRBJ2-7; a weak D match, TRBD1 (5 bases). Trimming left V 6 bases short and J 1 base short, with 13 bases between. The germline V gene has CDR1 SNHLY and CDR2 FYNNEI. The CDR3 covers 14 residues. CDR3 loop: CASSRQSLSYEQYF. The CDR3 DNA sequence: TGTGCCAGCAGCCGACAGTCCCTTTCCTACGAGCAGTACTTC.

This clonotype was observed a handful of times. One junction end disagrees with the germline gene, perhaps due to a read error. CDR3: CASSLGVGGNTEASF. CDR3 in DNA: TGTGCCAGCAGTTTAGGGGTAGGGGGGAACACTGAAGCTTCCTTT. This chain connects TRBV6-5 to TRBJ1-1; TRBD1 might be the D (6 bases). CDR1 is MNHEY and CDR2 is SVGAGI in the germline V gene. The CDR3 spans 15 residues.

The V call is TRBV7-9, the J call TRBJ2-5; D possibly corresponds to TRBD1 (7 bases). CDR3 size: 17 residues. Germline CDR1 and CDR2: SEHNR and FQNEAQ (reference sequence). The V gene lost 7 bases and the J gene lost 5 bases, with 26 bases spanning the gap. The CDR3 DNA sequence: TGTGCCAGCACCCAACCAGGGGGGTCGAAGATCCCGGAGACCCAGTACTTC. Amino acid sequence: CASTQPGGSKIPETQYF.

CDR3 sequence: CSGLTPWTVETQYF. Written as DNA, the CDR3 is TGCAGCGGCCTGACCCCGTGGACGGTAGAGACCCAGTACTTC. This rearrangement joins TRBV29-1 to TRBJ2-5; the D is unclear. The CDR3 spans 14 residues. The V end lost 7 bases, the J end lost 4 bases, and 19 bases lay between the germline ends. Germline assignment: CDR1 SQVTM and CDR2 ANQGSEA.

This clonotype showed up just a few times. V gene TRBV2 combines with J gene TRBJ1-5, with TRBD1 as a possible D gene (6 bases). Per the germline V gene, CDR1 is SNHLY and CDR2 is FYNNEI. This CDR3 has 16 residues. V lost 4 bases and J 4 bases, leaving 17 bases between the germline ends. The CDR3 here is CASSGQGMRGNQPQHF. The CDR3 bases are TGTGCCAGCAGTGGCCAGGGGATGAGAGGAAATCAGCCCCAGCATTTT.

The chain joins TRBV5-4 to TRBJ1-5; the D is unclear. This CDR3 comprises 14 residues. Trimming cost V 4 bases and J 9 bases, with 17 bases left between them. Germline CDR1 is SGHNT and CDR2 is YYREEE (reference sequence). The CDR3 is CASSGVGSQPPQHF. CDR3 bases: TGTGCCAGCAGCGGAGTCGGCAGTCAACCGCCCCAGCATTTT.